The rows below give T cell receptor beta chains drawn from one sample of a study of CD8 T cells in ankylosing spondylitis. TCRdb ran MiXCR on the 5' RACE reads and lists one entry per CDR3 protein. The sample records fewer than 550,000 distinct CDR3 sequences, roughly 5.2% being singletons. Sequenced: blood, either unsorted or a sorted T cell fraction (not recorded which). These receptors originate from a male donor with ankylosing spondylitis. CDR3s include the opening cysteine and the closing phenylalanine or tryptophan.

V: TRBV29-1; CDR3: CSVHLRLKNTEAFF
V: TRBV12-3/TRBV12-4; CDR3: CASSPRLDGPYNEQFF
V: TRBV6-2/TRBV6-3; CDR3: CASSYGGSGIEAFF
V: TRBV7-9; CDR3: CASSLTSTNTEAFF
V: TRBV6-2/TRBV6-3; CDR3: CASSSTGLAAYNEQFF
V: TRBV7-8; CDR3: CASSLGDGGGYTF
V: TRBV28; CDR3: CASRNPGAKNIQYF
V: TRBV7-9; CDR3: CASSPRTADTQYF
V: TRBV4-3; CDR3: CASSQDRRGHLGYTF
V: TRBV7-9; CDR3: CASRTSGTGAEQYF
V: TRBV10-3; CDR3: CAISRTGLEPQHF
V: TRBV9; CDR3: CASSTHPGLDFADTQYF
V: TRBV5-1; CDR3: CASSLRAGEQFF
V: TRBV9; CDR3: CASSVAATGPYEQYF
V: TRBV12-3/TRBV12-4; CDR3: CASNHRVGTGELFF
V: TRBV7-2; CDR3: CASSPRGGGSHPYF
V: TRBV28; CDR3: CAGGLAGTDTQYF
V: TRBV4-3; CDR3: CASSHSEGRELFF
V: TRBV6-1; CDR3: CASFRAHLNTEAFF
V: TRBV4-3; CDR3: CASSPQPAGEDNEQFF
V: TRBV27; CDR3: CASSTEQGANFEAFF
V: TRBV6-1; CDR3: CASTHDRGTDTQYF
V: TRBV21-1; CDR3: CASSKRDSGKAFTDTQYF
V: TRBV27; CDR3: CASRTDRGHTGELFF
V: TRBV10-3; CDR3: CAISERGLTDTQYF
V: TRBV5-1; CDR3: CASSSFTRGEHSPLHF
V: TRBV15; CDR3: CATSEDRARWHIQYF